The T cell receptor (beta chain) described here comes from a study of Ad26.COV2.S vaccination and SARS-CoV-2 variants. Clones were sequenced by immunoSEQ multiplex PCR, and TCRdb holds only the in-frame ones, with some missing. The repertoire holds around 370,000 clones, with 85% as singletons. Germline V gene lookup returns CDR1 SNHLY and CDR2 FYNNEI. Trimming took 3 bases from V and 5 from J, leaving 17 bases between them. This CDR3 region has 16 residues. This clone was observed a single time. Treatment noted: some 19 received Ad26.COV2.S at low or high dose, single or two shots; about 5 received placebo; per-sample allocation not given. Collection of samples fell on day 63 after the first vaccine or placebo injection.

The source of this sequence is a person aged 18-65 years who received the Ad26.COV2.S COVID-19 vaccine or a placebo. This chain links TRBV2 with TRBJ1-5; no clear D gene. The specimen was peripheral blood, collected in a trial of Ad26.COV2.S vaccine versus placebo. CDR3 sequence reads: CASSDLFPGTYQPQHF. CDR3 nucleotides: TGTGCCAGCAGTGATCTTTTCCCGGGAACCTATCAGCCCCAGCATTTT.